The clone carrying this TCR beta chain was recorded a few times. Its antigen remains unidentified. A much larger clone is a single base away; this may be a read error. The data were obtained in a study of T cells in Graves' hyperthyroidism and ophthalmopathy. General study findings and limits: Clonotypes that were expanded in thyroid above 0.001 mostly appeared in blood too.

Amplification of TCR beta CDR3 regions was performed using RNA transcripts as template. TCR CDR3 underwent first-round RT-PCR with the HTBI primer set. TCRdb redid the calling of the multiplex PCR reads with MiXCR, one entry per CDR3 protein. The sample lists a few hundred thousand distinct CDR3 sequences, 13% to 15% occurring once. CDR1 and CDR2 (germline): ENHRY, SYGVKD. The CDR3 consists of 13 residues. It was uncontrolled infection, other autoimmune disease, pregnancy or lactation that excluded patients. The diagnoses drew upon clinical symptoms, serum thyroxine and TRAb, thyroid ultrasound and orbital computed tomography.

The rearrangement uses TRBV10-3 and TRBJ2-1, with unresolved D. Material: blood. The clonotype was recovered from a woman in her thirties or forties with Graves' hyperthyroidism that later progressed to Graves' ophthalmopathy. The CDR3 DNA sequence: TGTGCCATCAGTGATAGTCTAGGCCCAGAGCAGTCCTTC. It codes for CAISDSLGPEQSF.